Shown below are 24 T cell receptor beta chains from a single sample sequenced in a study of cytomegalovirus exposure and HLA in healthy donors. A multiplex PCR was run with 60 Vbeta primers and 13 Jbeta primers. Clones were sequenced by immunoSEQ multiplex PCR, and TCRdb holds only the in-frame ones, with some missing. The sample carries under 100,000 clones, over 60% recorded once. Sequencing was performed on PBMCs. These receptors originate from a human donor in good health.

This CDR3 reads CAWSPAGVRTQYF. The CDR3 nucleotides read TGTGCCTGGTCCCCGGCGGGGGTGCGGACCCAGTACTTC. The chain couples TRBV30 to TRBJ2-5; 7 bases map to TRBD2. V lost 5 bases, J lost 7 bases, and 10 bases stayed unmatched. The CDR3 sequence is 13 residues long. Per the germline V gene, CDR1 is GTSNPN and CDR2 is SVGIG (reference sequence).

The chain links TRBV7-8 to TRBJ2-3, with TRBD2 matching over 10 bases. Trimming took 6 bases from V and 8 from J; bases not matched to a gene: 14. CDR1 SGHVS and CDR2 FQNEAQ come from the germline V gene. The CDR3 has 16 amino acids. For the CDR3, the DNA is TGTGCCAGCAGTCCTCTTCAAGCGGGAGGGCCGAGTACGCAGTATTTT. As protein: CASSPLQAGGPSTQYF.

The CDR3 here is CASSLAGTSSRTDTQYF. In nucleotides, the CDR3 is TGTGCCAGCAGCTTGGCAGGGACTAGCAGCCGCACAGATACGCAGTATTTT. The chain is built from TRBV5-4 and TRBJ2-3, with 9 bases lining up with TRBD2. J gave up 1 base and V 0 bases, and 6 bases lay outside the gene matches. There are 17 residues in the CDR3. The germline CDR1 and CDR2 sequences are SGHNT and YYREEE (reference sequence).

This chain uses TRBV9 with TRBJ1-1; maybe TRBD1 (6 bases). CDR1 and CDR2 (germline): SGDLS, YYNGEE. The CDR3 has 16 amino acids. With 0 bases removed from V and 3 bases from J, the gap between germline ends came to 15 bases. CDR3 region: CASSVATGGSDTEAFF. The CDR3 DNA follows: TGTGCCAGCAGCGTAGCTACTGGGGGCTCGGACACTGAAGCTTTCTTT.

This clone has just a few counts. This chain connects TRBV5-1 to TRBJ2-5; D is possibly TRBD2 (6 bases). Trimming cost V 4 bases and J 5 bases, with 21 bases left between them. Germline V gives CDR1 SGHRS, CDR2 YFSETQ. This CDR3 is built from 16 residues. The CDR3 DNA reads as TGCGCCAGCAGCGCTCGCGGGACCGCCATTTGGGAGACCCAGTACTTC. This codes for CASSARGTAIWETQYF.

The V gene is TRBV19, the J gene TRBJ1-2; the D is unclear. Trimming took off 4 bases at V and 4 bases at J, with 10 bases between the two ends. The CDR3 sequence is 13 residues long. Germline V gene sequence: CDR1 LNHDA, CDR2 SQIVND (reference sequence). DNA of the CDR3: TGTGCCAGTAGTAGGCAGGAGGCCTATGGCTACACCTTC. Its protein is CASSRQEAYGYTF.

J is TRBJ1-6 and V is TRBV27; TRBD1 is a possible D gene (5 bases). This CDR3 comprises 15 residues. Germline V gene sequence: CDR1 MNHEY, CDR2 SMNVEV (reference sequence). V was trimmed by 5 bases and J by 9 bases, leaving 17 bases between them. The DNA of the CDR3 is TGTGCCAGCAGTATAGGAGGGGAACTAGGTTCACCCCTCCACTTT. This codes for CASSIGGELGSPLHF.

The DNA of the CDR3 is TGTGCCAGCAGCTTGGACAGGGCCCACGAGCAGTACTTC. Translating it yields CASSLDRAHEQYF. The gene calls are TRBV5-4 and TRBJ2-7, with D perhaps matching TRBD1 (6 bases). CDR3 length: 13 amino acids. Germline CDR1 and CDR2: SGHNT and YYREEE (reference sequence). The V gene lost 0 bases and the J gene lost 5 bases, with 9 bases spanning the gap. The full variable domain, with the rest looked up from reference TRBV5-4 and TRBJ2-7, is ETGVTQSPTHLIKTRGQQVTLRCSSQSGHNTVSWYQQALGQGPQFIFQYYREEENGRGNFPPRFSGLQFPNYSSELNVNALELDDSALYLCASSLDRAHEQYFGPGTRLTVT.

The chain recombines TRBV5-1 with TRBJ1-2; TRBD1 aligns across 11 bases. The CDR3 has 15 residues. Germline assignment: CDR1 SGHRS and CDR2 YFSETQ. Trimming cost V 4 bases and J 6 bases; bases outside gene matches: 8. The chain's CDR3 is CASSHRTGGGNGYTF. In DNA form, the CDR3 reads TGCGCCAGCAGCCACCGGACAGGGGGCGGGAATGGCTACACCTTC.

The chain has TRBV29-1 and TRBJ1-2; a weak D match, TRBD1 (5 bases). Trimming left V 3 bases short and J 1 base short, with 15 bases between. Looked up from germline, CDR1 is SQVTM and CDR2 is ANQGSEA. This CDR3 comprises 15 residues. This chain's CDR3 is CSVDPRQIRNYGYTF. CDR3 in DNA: TGCAGCGTTGATCCCCGACAGATCCGTAACTATGGCTACACCTTC.

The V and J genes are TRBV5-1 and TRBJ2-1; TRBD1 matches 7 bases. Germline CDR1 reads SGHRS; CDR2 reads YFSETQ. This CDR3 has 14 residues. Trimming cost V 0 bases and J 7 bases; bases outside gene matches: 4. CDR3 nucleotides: TGCGCCAGCAGCTTGGAAGGGGGCCGGAATGAGCAGTTCTTC. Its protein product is CASSLEGGRNEQFF.

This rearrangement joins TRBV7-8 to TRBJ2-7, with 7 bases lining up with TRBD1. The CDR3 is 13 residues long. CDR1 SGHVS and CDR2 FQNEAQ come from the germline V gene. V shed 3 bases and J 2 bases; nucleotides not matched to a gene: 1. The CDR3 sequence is CASSFGQAYEQYF. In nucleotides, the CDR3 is TGTGCCAGCAGCTTCGGACAGGCCTACGAGCAGTACTTC.

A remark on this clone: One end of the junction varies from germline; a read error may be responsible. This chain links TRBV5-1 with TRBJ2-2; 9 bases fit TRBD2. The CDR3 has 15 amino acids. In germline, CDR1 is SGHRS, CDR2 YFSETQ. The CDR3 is CASSLVGQGSGGLFF. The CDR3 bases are TGCGCCAGCAGCTTGGTGGGCCAGGGTAGCGGGGGGCTGTTTTTT. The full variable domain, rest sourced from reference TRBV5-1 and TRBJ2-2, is KAGVTQTPRYLIKTRGQQVTLSCSPISGHRSVSWYQQTPGQGLQFLFEYFSETQRNKGNFPGRFSGRQFSNSRSEMNVSTLELGDSALYLCASSLVGQGSGGLFFGEGSRLTVL.

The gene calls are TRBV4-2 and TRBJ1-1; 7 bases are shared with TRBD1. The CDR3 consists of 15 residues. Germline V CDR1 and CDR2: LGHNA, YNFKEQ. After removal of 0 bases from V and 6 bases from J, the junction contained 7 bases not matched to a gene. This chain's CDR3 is CASSQDPRDRPEAFF. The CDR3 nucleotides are TGTGCCAGCAGCCAAGATCCCCGGGACAGACCTGAAGCTTTCTTT.

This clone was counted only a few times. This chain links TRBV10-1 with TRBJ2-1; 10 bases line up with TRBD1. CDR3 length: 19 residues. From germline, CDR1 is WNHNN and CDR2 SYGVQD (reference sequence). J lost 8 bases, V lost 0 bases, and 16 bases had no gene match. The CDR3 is CASSESLLGQGFVGDEQFF. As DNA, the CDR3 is TGCGCCAGCAGTGAGTCCCTATTGGGACAGGGGTTCGTGGGGGATGAGCAGTTCTTC.

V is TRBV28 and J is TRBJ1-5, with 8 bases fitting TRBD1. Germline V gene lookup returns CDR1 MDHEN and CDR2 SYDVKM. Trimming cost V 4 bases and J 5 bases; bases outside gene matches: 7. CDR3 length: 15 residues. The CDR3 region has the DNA TGTGCCAGCAGTTGGACAGGGAAAAAAGATCAGCCCCAGCATTTT. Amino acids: CASSWTGKKDQPQHF.

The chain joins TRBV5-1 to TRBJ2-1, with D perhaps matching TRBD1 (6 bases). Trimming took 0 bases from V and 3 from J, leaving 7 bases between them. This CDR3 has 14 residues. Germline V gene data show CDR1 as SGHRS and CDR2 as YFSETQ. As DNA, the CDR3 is TGCGCCAGCAGCTTGGAACAGGGCTACAATGAGCAGTTCTTC. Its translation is CASSLEQGYNEQFF.

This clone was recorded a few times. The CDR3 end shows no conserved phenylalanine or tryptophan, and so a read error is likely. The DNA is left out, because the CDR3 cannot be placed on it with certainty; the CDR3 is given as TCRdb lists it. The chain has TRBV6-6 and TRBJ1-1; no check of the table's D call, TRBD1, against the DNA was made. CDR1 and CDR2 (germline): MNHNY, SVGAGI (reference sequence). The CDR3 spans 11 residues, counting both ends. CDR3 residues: CASSRGTSSIV.

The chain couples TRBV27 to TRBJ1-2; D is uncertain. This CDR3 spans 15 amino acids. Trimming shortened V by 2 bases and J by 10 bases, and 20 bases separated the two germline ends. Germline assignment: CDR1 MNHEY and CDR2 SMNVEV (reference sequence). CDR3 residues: CASSLNPDGLGDYTF. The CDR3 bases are TGTGCCAGCAGTTTAAACCCGGACGGACTGGGTGACTACACCTTC.

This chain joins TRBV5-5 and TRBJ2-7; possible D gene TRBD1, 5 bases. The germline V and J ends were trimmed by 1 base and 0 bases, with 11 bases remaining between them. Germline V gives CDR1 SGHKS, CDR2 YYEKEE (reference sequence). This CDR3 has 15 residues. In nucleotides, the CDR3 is TGTGCCAGCAGCTTGTCACAGGAGAGCTCCTACGAGCAGTACTTC. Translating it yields CASSLSQESSYEQYF.

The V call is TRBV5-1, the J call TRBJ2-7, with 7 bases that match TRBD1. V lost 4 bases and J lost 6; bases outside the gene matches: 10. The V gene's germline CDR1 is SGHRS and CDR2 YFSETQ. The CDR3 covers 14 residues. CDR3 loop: CASSREHTGAEQYF. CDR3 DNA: TGCGCCAGCAGCCGGGAACATACAGGGGCCGAGCAGTACTTC.

CDR3 nucleotide sequence: TGTGCCAGTAGTTCCAGTGGGAGGGGGCATTTT. This gives the protein CASSSSGRGHF. The J gene is TRBJ1-5, the V gene TRBV19; D may be TRBD1 (5 bases). V was pared by 5 bases and J by 15 bases, with 14 bases between. This CDR3 has 11 residues. From germline, CDR1 is LNHDA and CDR2 SQIVND (reference sequence).

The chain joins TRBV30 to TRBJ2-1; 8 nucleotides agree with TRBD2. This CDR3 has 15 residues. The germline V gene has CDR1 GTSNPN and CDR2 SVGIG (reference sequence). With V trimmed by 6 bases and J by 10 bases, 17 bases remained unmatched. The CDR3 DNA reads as TGTGCCTGTCCCGCGAGCGGGAGCTGGTCAAGCGAGCAGTTCTTC. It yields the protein CACPASGSWSSEQFF.

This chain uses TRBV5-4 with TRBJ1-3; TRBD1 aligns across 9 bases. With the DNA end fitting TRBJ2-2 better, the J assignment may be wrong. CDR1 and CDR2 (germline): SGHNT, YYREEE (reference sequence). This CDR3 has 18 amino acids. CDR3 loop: CASSLFPGTGMSTGELFF. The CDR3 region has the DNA TGTGCCAGCAGCTTGTTTCCCGGGACAGGGATGAGCACCGGGGAGCTGTTTTTT.